These 17 T cell receptor beta chains were all obtained from the same sample, sequenced in a study of cytomegalovirus exposure and HLA in healthy donors. The repertoire was sequenced with immunoSEQ multiplex PCR; TCRdb's copy has only in-frame clones and lacks some. This sample yields more than 100,000 clones, of which roughly 90% are seen a single time; around 6% belongs to the top ten. The sequencing input was PBMCs. These receptor sequences come from a woman aged 18-30 years in good health and CMV-seropositive.

The chain employs TRBV2 and TRBJ2-1; 8 bases match TRBD1. The V and J ends lost 4 bases and 4 bases, in that order; junction bases with no gene match: 6. The length of the CDR3 is 15 residues. Germline CDR1 is SNHLY and CDR2 is FYNNEI. The CDR3 DNA reads as TGTGCCAGCAGTGTTGGGGGGACAGGATACAATGAGCAGTTCTTC. Its protein product is CASSVGGTGYNEQFF.

This clone was observed once. The chain links TRBV20-1 to TRBJ2-5; D remains ambiguous. This CDR3 is built from 11 residues. From germline, CDR1 is DFQATT and CDR2 SNEGSKA (reference sequence). V was trimmed by 6 bases and J by 5 bases, leaving 10 bases between them. CDR3 residues: CSARRRETQYF. CDR3 DNA sequence: TGCAGTGCCCGCCGCCGGGAGACCCAGTACTTC.

This clone appeared a single time. This chain uses TRBV7-9 with TRBJ2-1, with D possibly matching TRBD1 (7 bases). This CDR3 is 15 amino acids long. The germline V and J ends were trimmed by 5 bases and 8 bases, with 19 bases remaining between them. CDR1 is SEHNR, CDR2 FQNEAQ, per germline (reference sequence). The CDR3 DNA reads as TGTGCCAGCAGCCCAACCACAGGGGAGGCCGATGAGCAGTTCTTC. It codes for CASSPTTGEADEQFF. Using reference TRBV7-9 and TRBJ2-1 for the parts outside the CDR3, the full variable domain is DTGVSQNPRHKITKRGQNVTFRCDPISEHNRLYWYRQTLGQGPEFLTYFQNEAQLEKSRLLSDRFSAERPKGSFSTLEIQRTEQGDSAMYLCASSPTTGEADEQFFGPGTRLTVL.

V usage is TRBV27 and J usage is TRBJ1-4, with D perhaps matching TRBD1 (6 bases). This CDR3 region has 14 residues. CDR1 and CDR2 from the germline V gene are MNHEY and SMNVEV (reference sequence). V lost 5 bases to trimming and J lost 5 bases, with 12 bases between them. The CDR3 DNA is TGTGCCAGCAGTGGTGACAGGCGGAATGAAAAACTGTTTTTT. The encoded protein is CASSGDRRNEKLFF.

The chain joins TRBV9 to TRBJ2-3; no reliable D call. The length of the CDR3 is 15 residues. V was trimmed by 4 bases and J by 2 bases, leaving 14 bases between them. Germline V lookup: CDR1 SGDLS, CDR2 YYNGEE. The CDR3 loop is CASSPSGSITDTQYF. The CDR3 coding sequence is TGTGCCAGCAGCCCCTCCGGTTCCATCACAGATACGCAGTATTTT.

The V call is TRBV9, the J call TRBJ2-1; tentatively, D is TRBD2 (7 bases). The germline gives CDR1 SGDLS, CDR2 YYNGEE. The length of the CDR3 is 15 residues. V was pared by 0 bases and J by 8 bases, with 15 bases between. In nucleotides, the CDR3 is TGTGCCAGCAGCGTAGCTGGGGGGGCCGGCGATGAGCAGTTCTTC. The encoded protein is CASSVAGGAGDEQFF. Full variable domain (rest looked up from reference TRBV9 and TRBJ2-1): DSGVTQTPKHLITATGQRVTLRCSPRSGDLSVYWYQQSLDQGLQFLIQYYNGEERAKGNILERFSAQQFPDLHSELNLSSLELGDSALYFCASSVAGGAGDEQFFGPGTRLTVL.

This chain uses TRBV10-3 with TRBJ2-3, with D possibly being TRBD2 (6 bases). The CDR3 loop spans 17 amino acids. The germline gives CDR1 ENHRY, CDR2 SYGVKD. V lost 2 bases and J lost 2, with 17 bases in between. CDR3 residues: CAISEPFAGTPTDTQYF. The CDR3 nucleotides read TGTGCCATCAGTGAGCCATTTGCCGGGACTCCCACAGATACGCAGTATTTT.

This clone has more than one count but fewer than ten. The J gene is TRBJ1-5, the V gene TRBV27; D gene ambiguous. The CDR3 length is 13 residues. Germline lookup yields CDR1 MNHEY and CDR2 SMNVEV (reference sequence). V gave up 6 bases and J gave up 0 bases, with 6 bases separating them. In nucleotides, the CDR3 is TGTGCCAGCAGCCCTAATAGCAATCAGCCCCAGCATTTT. This sequence encodes CASSPNSNQPQHF.

This chain links TRBV7-7 with TRBJ2-2; 9 nucleotides match TRBD2. V trimming: 3 bases; J trimming: 6 bases; junction bases outside the gene matches: 17. Germline CDR1 SSHAT, CDR2 FNYEAQ (reference sequence). CDR3 length: 19 residues. The CDR3 loop is CASSFEVAGAGFWSGELFF. The CDR3, as DNA: TGTGCCAGCAGCTTCGAAGTAGCGGGGGCCGGGTTCTGGTCCGGGGAGCTGTTTTTT.

The rearrangement joins TRBV2 to TRBJ1-5, with 8 bases lining up with TRBD1. J gave up 5 bases and V 6 bases, and 6 bases lay outside the gene matches. The V gene's germline CDR1 is SNHLY and CDR2 FYNNEI. The CDR3 has 14 residues. The chain's CDR3 is CASSDGTGHQPQHF. DNA of the CDR3: TGTGCCAGCAGCGATGGGACAGGCCATCAGCCCCAGCATTTT. The full variable domain, in which reference TRBV2 and TRBJ1-5 provide the parts outside the CDR3, is EPEVTQTPSHQVTQMGQEVILRCVPISNHLYFYWYRQILGQKVEFLVSFYNNEISEKSEIFDDQFSVERPDGSNFTLKIRSTKLEDSAMYFCASSDGTGHQPQHFGDGTRLSIL.

The chain employs TRBV7-3 and TRBJ1-1; unclear D gene. The CDR3 has 14 amino acids. Trimming left V 5 bases short and J 0 bases short, with 10 bases between. Germline CDR1 and CDR2: SGHTA and FQGTGA. The CDR3 DNA is TGTGCCAGCAGCCCGGCGGGCTTGAACACTGAAGCTTTCTTT. It specifies CASSPAGLNTEAFF.

The chain links TRBV7-2 to TRBJ1-3; D is perhaps TRBD1 (6 bases). Trimming removed 4 bases from V and 1 base from J, with 11 bases in between. This CDR3 is built from 15 residues. The germline gives CDR1 SGHTA, CDR2 FQGNSA. CDR3 loop: CASSSGQRSGNTIYF. In DNA form, the CDR3 reads TGTGCCAGCAGCTCAGGACAGAGGTCTGGAAACACCATATATTTT.

The chain carries TRBV18 and TRBJ1-1; D call uncertain. The germline V and J ends were trimmed by 2 bases and 1 base, with 8 bases remaining between them. The CDR3 spans 14 residues. Looked up from germline, CDR1 is KGHSH and CDR2 is LQKENI. The CDR3 region has the DNA TGTGCCAGCTCACCAGTTAGTGGGAACACTGAAGCTTTCTTT. Translating gives CASSPVSGNTEAFF.

This chain links TRBV11-2 with TRBJ1-4, with D maybe TRBD1 (6 bases). The length of the CDR3 is 15 residues. Trimming shortened V by 5 bases and J by 8 bases, and 18 bases separated the two germline ends. CDR1 is SGHAT and CDR2 is FQNNGV in the germline V gene. CDR3 DNA sequence: TGTGCCAGCAGCAAAGCGGGGACACCCCTCGAAAAACTGTTTTTT. This sequence encodes CASSKAGTPLEKLFF.

The chain couples TRBV7-9 to TRBJ2-3; possible D gene TRBD2, 6 bases. The germline V gene has CDR1 SEHNR and CDR2 FQNEAQ (reference sequence). The CDR3 sequence is 16 residues long. V shed 5 bases and J shed 2 bases, with 17 bases lying between them. The CDR3 DNA reads as TGTGCCAGCAGCCTGACTAGGCCCGGCCCCACAGATACGCAGTATTTT. It is translated as CASSLTRPGPTDTQYF.

This clone was observed once. The chain uses TRBV29-1 and TRBJ1-2; D gene uncertain. Germline loops: CDR1 SQVTM, CDR2 ANQGSEA. This CDR3 has 14 residues. Trimming removed 6 bases at V and 0 bases at J, with 14 bases between. This CDR3 reads CSVPPDGSNYGYTF. The CDR3 nucleotides read TGCAGCGTGCCGCCTGACGGGTCTAACTATGGCTACACCTTC.

The genes are TRBV6-1 and TRBJ2-1, with 8 nucleotides matching TRBD1. The V gene end was trimmed by 3 bases and the J gene end by 8 bases; junction bases not matched to a gene: 6. The germline V gene encodes CDR1 MNHNS and CDR2 SASEGT. The CDR3 is 14 residues long. The CDR3 nucleotides are TGTGCCAGCAGTGACGGGACAGGACCGGATGAGCAGTTCTTC. It translates to CASSDGTGPDEQFF.